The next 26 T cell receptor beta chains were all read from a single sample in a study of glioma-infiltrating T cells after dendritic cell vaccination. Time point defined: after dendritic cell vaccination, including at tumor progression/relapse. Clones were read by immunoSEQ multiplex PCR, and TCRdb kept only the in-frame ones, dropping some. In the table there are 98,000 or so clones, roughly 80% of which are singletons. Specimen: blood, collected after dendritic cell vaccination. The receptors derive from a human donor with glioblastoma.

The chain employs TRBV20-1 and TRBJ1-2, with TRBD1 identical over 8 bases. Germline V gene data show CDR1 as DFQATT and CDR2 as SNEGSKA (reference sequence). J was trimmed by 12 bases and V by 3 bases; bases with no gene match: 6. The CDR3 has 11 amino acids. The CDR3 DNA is TGCAGTGCTAGGAGCAGACAGGGGAACACCTTC. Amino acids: CSARSRQGNTF.

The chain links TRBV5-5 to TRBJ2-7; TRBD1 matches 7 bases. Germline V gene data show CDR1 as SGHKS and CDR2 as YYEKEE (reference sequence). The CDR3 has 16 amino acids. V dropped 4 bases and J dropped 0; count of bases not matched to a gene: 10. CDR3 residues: CASSRDMTGSSYEQYF. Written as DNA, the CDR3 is TGTGCCAGCAGCCGAGATATGACAGGGAGCTCCTACGAGCAGTACTTC.

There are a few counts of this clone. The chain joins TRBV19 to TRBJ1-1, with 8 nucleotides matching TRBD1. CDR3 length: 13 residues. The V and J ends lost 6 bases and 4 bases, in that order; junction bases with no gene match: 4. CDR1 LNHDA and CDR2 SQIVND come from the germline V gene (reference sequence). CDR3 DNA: TGTGCCAGTAGGCTTACAGGGGGCACTGAAGCTTTCTTT. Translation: CASRLTGGTEAFF.

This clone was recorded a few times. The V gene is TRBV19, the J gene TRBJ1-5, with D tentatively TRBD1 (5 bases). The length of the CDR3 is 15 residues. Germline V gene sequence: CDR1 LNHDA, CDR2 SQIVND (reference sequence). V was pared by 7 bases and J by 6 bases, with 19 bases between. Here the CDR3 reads CASTGRFGGAQPQHF. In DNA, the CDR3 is TGTGCCAGTACGGGACGGTTTGGAGGGGCTCAGCCCCAGCATTTT. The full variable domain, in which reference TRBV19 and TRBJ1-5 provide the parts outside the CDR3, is DGGITQSPKYLFRKEGQNVTLSCEQNLNHDAMYWYRQDPGQGLRLIYYSQIVNDFQKGDIAEGYSVSREKKESFPLTVTSAQKNPTAFYLCASTGRFGGAQPQHFGDGTRLSIL.

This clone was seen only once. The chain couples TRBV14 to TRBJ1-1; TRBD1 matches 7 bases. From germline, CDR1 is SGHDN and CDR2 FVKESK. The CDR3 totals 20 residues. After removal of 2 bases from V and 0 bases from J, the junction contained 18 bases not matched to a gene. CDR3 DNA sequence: TGTGCCAGCAGCCAATGGCGCGTGAGGGGGCGATTTGTCATGAACACTGAAGCTTTCTTT. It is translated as CASSQWRVRGRFVMNTEAFF. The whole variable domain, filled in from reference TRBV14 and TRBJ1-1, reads EAGVTQFPSHSVIEKGQTVTLRCDPISGHDNLYWYRRVMGKEIKFLLHFVKESKQDESGMPNNRFLAERTGGTYSTLKVQPAELEDSGVYFCASSQWRVRGRFVMNTEAFFGQGTRLTVV.

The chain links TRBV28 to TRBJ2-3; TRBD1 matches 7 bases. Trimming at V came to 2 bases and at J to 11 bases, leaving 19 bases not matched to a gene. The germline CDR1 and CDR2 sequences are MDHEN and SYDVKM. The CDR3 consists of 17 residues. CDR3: CASSLGLKGAPNRKQYF. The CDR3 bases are TGTGCCAGCAGTTTAGGGCTAAAGGGGGCCCCGAATCGGAAGCAGTATTTT.

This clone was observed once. The CDR3 spells CASSDRSLAKNIQYF. In DNA form, the CDR3 reads TGTGCCAGTAGTGATCGAAGCCTAGCCAAAAACATTCAGTACTTC. V gene TRBV19 combines with J gene TRBJ2-4; D unclear. In germline, CDR1 is LNHDA, CDR2 SQIVND (reference sequence). V lost 5 bases and J 0 bases, leaving 11 bases between the germline ends. The CDR3 has 15 amino acids. Based on the CDR3 plus reference TRBV19 and TRBJ2-4, the full variable domain is DGGITQSPKYLFRKEGQNVTLSCEQNLNHDAMYWYRQDPGQGLRLIYYSQIVNDFQKGDIAEGYSVSREKKESFPLTVTSAQKNPTAFYLCASSDRSLAKNIQYFGAGTRLSVL.

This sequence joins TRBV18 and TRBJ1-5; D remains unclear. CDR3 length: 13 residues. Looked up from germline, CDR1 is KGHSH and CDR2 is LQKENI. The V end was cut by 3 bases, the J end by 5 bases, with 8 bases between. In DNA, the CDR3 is TGTGCCAGCTCACCCCTCGAGCATCAGCCCCAGCATTTT. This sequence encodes CASSPLEHQPQHF.

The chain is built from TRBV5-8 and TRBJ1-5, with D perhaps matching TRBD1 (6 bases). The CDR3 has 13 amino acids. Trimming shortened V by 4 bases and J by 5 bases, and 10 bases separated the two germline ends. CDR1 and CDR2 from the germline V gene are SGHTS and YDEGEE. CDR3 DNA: TGTGCCAGCAGCCAACAGGGTTATCAGCCCCAGCATTTT. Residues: CASSQQGYQPQHF.

The CDR3, as DNA: TGTGCCAGTAGTATACAGGGACTAGCGGGGGGGCCCCCCGGGGAGCTGTTTTTT. Translated, it gives CASSIQGLAGGPPGELFF. The chain couples TRBV19 to TRBJ2-2; TRBD2 matches at 16 bases. Germline CDR1 LNHDA, CDR2 SQIVND (reference sequence). V was clipped by 2 bases and J by 6 bases; unmatched bases: 6. The CDR3 totals 18 residues.

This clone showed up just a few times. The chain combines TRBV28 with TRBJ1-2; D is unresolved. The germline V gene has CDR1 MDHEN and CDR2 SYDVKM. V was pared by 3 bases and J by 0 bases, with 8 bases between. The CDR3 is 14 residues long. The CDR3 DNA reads TGTGCCAGCAGTTTCGGGGATGCTAACTATGGCTACACCTTC. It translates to CASSFGDANYGYTF.

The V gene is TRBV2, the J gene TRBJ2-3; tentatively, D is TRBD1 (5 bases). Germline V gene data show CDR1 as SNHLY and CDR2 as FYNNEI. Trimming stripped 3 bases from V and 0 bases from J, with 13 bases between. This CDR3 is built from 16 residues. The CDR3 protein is CASSELTVTSTDTQYF. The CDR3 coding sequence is TGTGCCAGCAGTGAGCTGACAGTAACTAGCACAGATACGCAGTATTTT.

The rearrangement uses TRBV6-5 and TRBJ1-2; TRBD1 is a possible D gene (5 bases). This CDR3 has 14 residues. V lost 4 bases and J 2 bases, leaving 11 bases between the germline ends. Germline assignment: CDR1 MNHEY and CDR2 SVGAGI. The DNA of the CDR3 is TGTGCCAGCAGTTTATCACAGGTGAACTATGGCTACACCTTC. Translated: CASSLSQVNYGYTF.

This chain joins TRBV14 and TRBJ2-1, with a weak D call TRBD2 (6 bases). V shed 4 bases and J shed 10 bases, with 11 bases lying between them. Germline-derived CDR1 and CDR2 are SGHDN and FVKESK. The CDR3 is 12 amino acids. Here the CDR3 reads CASSRHRGEQFF. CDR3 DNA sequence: TGTGCCAGCAGCCGCCATCGGGGGGAGCAGTTCTTC.

The CDR3 loop reads CASSALSTIYF. Here the CDR3 DNA reads TGTGCCAGCAGTGCCCTTAGCACCATATATTTT. V is TRBV2 and J is TRBJ1-3; D unclear. CDR3 length: 11 amino acids. V was trimmed by 4 bases and J by 9 bases, leaving 7 bases between them. CDR1 is SNHLY, CDR2 FYNNEI, per germline.

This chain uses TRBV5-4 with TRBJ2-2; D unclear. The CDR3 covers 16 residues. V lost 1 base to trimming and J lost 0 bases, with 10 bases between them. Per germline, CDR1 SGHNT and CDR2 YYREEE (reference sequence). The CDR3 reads CASSLNSGSNTGELFF. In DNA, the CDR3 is TGTGCCAGCAGCTTGAATTCAGGCTCGAACACCGGGGAGCTGTTTTTT.

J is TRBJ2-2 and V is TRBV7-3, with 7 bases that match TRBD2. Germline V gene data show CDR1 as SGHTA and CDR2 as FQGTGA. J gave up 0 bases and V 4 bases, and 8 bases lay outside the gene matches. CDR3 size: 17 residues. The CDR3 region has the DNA TGTGCCAGCAGCTCAACTAGCCGGGGGGCGAACACCGGGGAGCTGTTTTTT. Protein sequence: CASSSTSRGANTGELFF.

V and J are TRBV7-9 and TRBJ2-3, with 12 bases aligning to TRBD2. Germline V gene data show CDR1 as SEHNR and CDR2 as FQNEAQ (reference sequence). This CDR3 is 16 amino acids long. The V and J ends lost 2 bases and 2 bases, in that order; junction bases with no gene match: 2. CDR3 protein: CASSLWTSGDTDTQYF. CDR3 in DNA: TGTGCCAGCAGCTTATGGACTAGCGGGGACACAGATACGCAGTATTTT.

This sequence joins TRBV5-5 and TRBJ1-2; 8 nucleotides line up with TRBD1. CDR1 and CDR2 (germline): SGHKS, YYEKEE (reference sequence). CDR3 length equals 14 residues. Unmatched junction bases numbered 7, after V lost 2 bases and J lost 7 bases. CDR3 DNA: TGTGCCAGCAGCTTCTCGCAGGGGGCGAGTGGCTACACCTTC. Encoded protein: CASSFSQGASGYTF.

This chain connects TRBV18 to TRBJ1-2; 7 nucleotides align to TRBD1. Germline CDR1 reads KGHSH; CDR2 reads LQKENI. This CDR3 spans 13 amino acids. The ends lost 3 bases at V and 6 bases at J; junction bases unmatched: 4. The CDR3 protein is CASSPLQGDGYTF. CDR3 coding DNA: TGTGCCAGCTCACCGCTGCAGGGGGATGGCTACACCTTC.

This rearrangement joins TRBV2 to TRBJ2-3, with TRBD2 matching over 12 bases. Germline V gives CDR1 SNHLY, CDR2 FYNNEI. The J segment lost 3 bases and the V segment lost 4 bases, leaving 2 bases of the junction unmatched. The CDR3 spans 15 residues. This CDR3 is CASSGLAGGTDTQYF. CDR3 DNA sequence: TGTGCCAGCAGTGGCCTAGCGGGGGGGACAGATACGCAGTATTTT.

CDR3 nucleotide sequence: TGTGCCGTGATAGGGACTTCCCTTCCCCGACCCTACGAGCAGTACTTC. Its protein is CAVIGTSLPRPYEQYF. The rearrangement joins TRBV30 to TRBJ2-7; D is possibly TRBD2 (6 bases). Trimming took off 8 bases at V and 2 bases at J, with 25 bases between the two ends. The CDR3 has 16 residues. Germline V CDR1 and CDR2: GTSNPN, SVGIG (reference sequence).

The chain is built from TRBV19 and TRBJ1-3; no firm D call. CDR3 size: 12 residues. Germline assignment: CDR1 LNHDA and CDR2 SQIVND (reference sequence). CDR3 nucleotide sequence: TGTGCTGTCCGGGGATGGACGAACACCATATATTTT. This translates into CAVRGWTNTIYF.

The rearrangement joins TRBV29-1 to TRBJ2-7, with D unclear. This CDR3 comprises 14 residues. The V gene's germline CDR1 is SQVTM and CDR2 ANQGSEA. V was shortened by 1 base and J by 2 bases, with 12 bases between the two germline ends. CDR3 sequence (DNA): TGCAGCGTTGAAGGGCTGGCGGAAACCTACGAGCAGTACTTC. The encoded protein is CSVEGLAETYEQYF.

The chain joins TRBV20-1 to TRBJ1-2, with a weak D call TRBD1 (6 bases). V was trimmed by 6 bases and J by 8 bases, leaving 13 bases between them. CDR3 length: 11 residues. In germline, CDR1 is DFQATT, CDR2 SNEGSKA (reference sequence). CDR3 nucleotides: TGCAGTGCCAGGGGTCCGTCGGGCTACACCTTC. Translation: CSARGPSGYTF.

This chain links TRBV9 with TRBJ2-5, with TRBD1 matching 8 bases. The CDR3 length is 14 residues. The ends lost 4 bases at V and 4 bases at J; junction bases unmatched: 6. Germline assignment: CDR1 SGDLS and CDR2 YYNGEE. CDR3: CASSFFDRGETQYF. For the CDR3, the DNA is TGTGCCAGCAGCTTTTTCGACAGGGGAGAGACCCAGTACTTC.